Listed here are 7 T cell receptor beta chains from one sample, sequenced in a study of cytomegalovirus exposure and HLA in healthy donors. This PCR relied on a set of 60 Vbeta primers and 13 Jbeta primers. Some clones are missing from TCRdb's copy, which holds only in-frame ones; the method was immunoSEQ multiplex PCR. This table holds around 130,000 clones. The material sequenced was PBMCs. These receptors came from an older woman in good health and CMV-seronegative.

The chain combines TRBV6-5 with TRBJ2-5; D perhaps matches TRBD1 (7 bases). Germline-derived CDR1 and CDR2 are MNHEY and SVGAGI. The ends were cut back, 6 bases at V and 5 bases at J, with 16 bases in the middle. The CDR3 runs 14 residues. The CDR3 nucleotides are TGTGCCAGCAGAAGGGGGCCTAGCGCGGAGACCCAGTACTTC. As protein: CASRRGPSAETQYF.

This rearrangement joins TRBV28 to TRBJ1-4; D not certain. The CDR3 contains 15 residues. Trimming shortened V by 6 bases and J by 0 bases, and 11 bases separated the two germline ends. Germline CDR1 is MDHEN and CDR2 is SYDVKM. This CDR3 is CASRLLVATNEKLFF. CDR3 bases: TGTGCCAGCAGATTGTTAGTTGCAACTAATGAAAAACTGTTTTTT.

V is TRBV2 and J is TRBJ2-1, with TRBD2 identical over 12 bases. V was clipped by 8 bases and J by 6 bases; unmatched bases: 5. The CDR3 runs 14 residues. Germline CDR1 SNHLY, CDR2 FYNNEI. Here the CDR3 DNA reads TGTGCCAGCCGACTAGCGGGAGTCGGCAATGAGCAGTTCTTC. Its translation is CASRLAGVGNEQFF.

The CDR3 DNA reads TGTGCCAGCAGTTCCCAGGACTACTATGGCTACACCTTC. Amino acid sequence: CASSSQDYYGYTF. The chain joins TRBV6-5 to TRBJ1-2; no reliable D call. Germline lookup yields CDR1 MNHEY and CDR2 SVGAGI. The CDR3 spans 13 residues. V lost 4 bases, J lost 3 bases, and 9 bases lay in between.

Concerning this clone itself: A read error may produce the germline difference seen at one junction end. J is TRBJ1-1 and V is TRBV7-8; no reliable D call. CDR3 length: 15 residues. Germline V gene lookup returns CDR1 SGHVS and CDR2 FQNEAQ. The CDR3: CASSLGVHGGYETFF. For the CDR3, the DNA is TGTGCCAGCAGCTTAGGTGTTCACGGTGGTTATGAAACTTTCTTT.

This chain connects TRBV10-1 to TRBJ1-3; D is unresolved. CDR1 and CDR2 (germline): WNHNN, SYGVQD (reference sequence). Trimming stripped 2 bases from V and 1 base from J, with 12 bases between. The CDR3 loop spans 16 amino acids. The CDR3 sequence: CASSEAGIRSGNTIYF. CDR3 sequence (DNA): TGCGCCAGCAGTGAGGCGGGGATAAGGTCTGGAAACACCATATATTTT.

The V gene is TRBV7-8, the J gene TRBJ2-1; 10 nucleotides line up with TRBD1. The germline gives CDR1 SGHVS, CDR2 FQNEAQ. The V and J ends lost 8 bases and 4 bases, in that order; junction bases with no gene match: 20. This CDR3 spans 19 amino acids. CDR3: CASLRSRQGALSRYNEQFF. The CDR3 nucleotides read TGTGCCAGCCTCCGATCGAGACAGGGGGCCCTGAGCCGGTACAATGAGCAGTTCTTC.